The 7 T cell receptor beta chains below were found in one sample sequenced in a study of blood T cell repertoires in COVID-19. The assay was immunoSEQ multiplex PCR, and TCRdb's table has in-frame clones only and misses some. Altogether approximately 240,000 clones are present, approximately 84% being singletons, with the ten largest covering less than 4.5%. Sample: peripheral blood. The receptors here all came from a man aged 45 to 65 with acute or convalescent COVID-19.

The genes are TRBV11-2 and TRBJ1-5; a possible D gene is TRBD1 (6 bases). Germline values: CDR1 SGHAT, CDR2 FQNNGV. V lost 5 bases, J lost 1 base, and 9 bases lay in between. The CDR3 totals 14 residues. The CDR3 here is CASSDDRSNQPQHF. The CDR3 nucleotides are TGTGCCAGCAGCGATGACAGGAGCAATCAGCCCCAGCATTTT.

This chain uses TRBV6-4 with TRBJ2-7; 7 bases align to TRBD2. Losses at the gene ends were 3 bases for V and 4 bases for J; bases not matched to a gene: 15. Germline V CDR1 and CDR2: MRHNA, SNTAGT. The CDR3 consists of 17 residues. The CDR3 DNA reads as TGTGCCAGCAGTGAATATTATCGGGGGGAGGGCCAGTACGAGCAGTACTTC. Protein: CASSEYYRGEGQYEQYF.

This chain links TRBV30 with TRBJ1-5, with a tentative D call TRBD1 (6 bases). The CDR3 is made up of 13 amino acids. CDR1 GTSNPN and CDR2 SVGIG come from the germline V gene (reference sequence). The V gene lost 0 bases and the J gene lost 7 bases, with 10 bases spanning the gap. This CDR3 is CAWSVAGDQPQHF. The CDR3, as DNA: TGTGCCTGGAGTGTGGCAGGGGACCAGCCCCAGCATTTT.

V and J are TRBV19 and TRBJ2-5; 12 bases map to TRBD2. Trimming took 5 bases from V and 4 from J; bases not matched to a gene: 5. The CDR3 sequence is 15 residues long. CDR1 and CDR2 (germline): LNHDA, SQIVND (reference sequence). DNA of the CDR3: TGTGCCAGTAGTCTAGCGGGAGGGCCGCTAGAGACCCAGTACTTC. Its translation: CASSLAGGPLETQYF.

This clone was found a few times. V usage is TRBV5-4 and J usage is TRBJ2-1; the match to TRBD2 covers 7 bases. Germline trimming cut 1 base from V and 7 bases from J; bases unmatched to any gene: 8. CDR3 length equals 15 residues. Germline V gene sequence: CDR1 SGHNT, CDR2 YYREEE (reference sequence). CDR3 sequence: CASSLSGGSSNEQFF. The DNA for the CDR3 is TGTGCCAGCAGCTTGAGTGGCGGGAGTTCGAATGAGCAGTTCTTC.

CDR3 residues: CSSSGARYNEQFF. The CDR3 DNA sequence: TGTTCTTCCTCTGGGGCTCGCTACAATGAGCAGTTCTTC. V is TRBV19 and J is TRBJ2-1; possible D gene TRBD1, 5 bases. The germline gives CDR1 LNHDA, CDR2 SQIVND (reference sequence). This CDR3 has 13 residues.

This clone has just a few counts. The V call is TRBV7-3, the J call TRBJ2-2, with D unclear. In germline, CDR1 is SGHTA, CDR2 FQGTGA. The V end lost 5 bases, the J end lost 1 base, and 8 bases lay between the germline ends. The length of the CDR3 is 14 residues. The CDR3 DNA is TGTGCCAGCAGCCCGACGGGGAACACCGGGGAGCTGTTTTTT. This translates into CASSPTGNTGELFF.